This T cell receptor (beta chain) is drawn from a study of B cell selection in AIRE deficiency. This CDR3 contains 13 residues. Germline CDR1 KGHSH, CDR2 LQKENI. Findings and limits, study-wide: Of some 3,700 shared Treg TCRbeta sequences, 31.6% were healthy-donor-only and approximately 9.7% patient-only. About a third of healthy-shared Treg sequences were found among patient Tconv cells. Healthy Tconv contained over 35% of shared healthy Treg sequences; only TCRbeta sequenced.

Original processing methods: Roughly 110,000 patient and about 1.4x10^5 healthy donor in-frame TCRbeta sequences came from conventional T cells. Data came from immunoSEQ multiplex PCR; TCRdb stores just in-frame clones and leaves some out. V, J and clone size are taken as reported in that table, and D and trimming were inferred from the DNA itself. The table lists about 20,000 clones, less than 98% of them singletons. This clone came up once. Its antigen is undetermined. A junction end diverges from the germline sequence, so it may reflect a read error. Sorting defined conventional CD4 T cells as CD4+CD127+.

The sequence came from a human donor with AIRE deficiency. The sequencing input was conventional CD4+ T cells sorted from PBMCs. The chain couples TRBV18 to TRBJ2-1, with D tentatively TRBD1 (5 bases). Here the CDR3 DNA reads TGTGCCAGCTCACCCCGACAGAATAATGGGCAGTTCTTC. It codes for CASSPRQNNGQFF.